The 22 T cell receptor beta chains presented below share a single source sample, sequenced in a study of OX40 agonist ivuxolimab in advanced cancers. Profiled with immunoSEQ multiplex PCR; TCRdb holds only in-frame clones, not every one. This sample carries 60,000 to 80,000 clones, roughly 88% of them seen once, and the ten largest clones take around 8.3%. The sequencing used CD4+ or CD8+ T cells sorted from blood, collected in a trial of the OX40 agonist ivuxolimab. These receptors came from an adult with an advanced solid tumor such as melanoma, head and neck, liver or kidney cancer.

The CDR3 nucleotides read TGCAGCGTGGGCAGGGTTATGAACACTGAAGCTTTCTTT. It is translated as CSVGRVMNTEAFF. J is TRBJ1-1 and V is TRBV29-1; the D gene is possibly TRBD1 (5 bases). The CDR3 length is 13 residues. Germline lookup yields CDR1 SQVTM and CDR2 ANQGSEA. V was cut by 6 bases and J by 0 bases, with 11 bases left in between.

This clone was detected once. The DNA of the CDR3 is TGTGCCAGCAGATCCGGGACCGCTAGGCATGAGCAGTTCTTC. Its protein is CASRSGTARHEQFF. The chain recombines TRBV7-2 with TRBJ2-1; D is possibly TRBD1 or TRBD2 (5 bases each). The germline V and J ends were trimmed by 6 bases and 8 bases, with 17 bases remaining between them. There are 14 residues in the CDR3. The germline CDR1 and CDR2 sequences are SGHTA and FQGNSA.

The rearrangement joins TRBV20-1 to TRBJ2-7; TRBD2 agrees at 8 bases. The CDR3 extends over 11 amino acids. Trimming at V came to 5 bases and at J to 6 bases, leaving 3 bases not matched to a gene. Germline CDR1 DFQATT, CDR2 SNEGSKA (reference sequence). The CDR3 loop reads CSALAGGEQYF. In DNA, the CDR3 is TGCAGTGCTCTCGCGGGGGGCGAGCAGTACTTC.

The rearrangement links TRBV6-6 to TRBJ2-1; TRBD1 might be the D (5 bases). Germline CDR1 MNHNY, CDR2 SVGAGI (reference sequence). The germline V and J ends were trimmed by 2 bases and 6 bases, with 14 bases remaining between them. The CDR3 has 15 amino acids. This CDR3 reads CASSYGKGRSNEQFF. DNA of the CDR3: TGTGCCAGCAGTTACGGGAAGGGGCGATCCAATGAGCAGTTCTTC.

The chain is built from TRBV6-4 and TRBJ1-1; 9 bases are shared with TRBD1. V trimming: 3 bases; J trimming: 8 bases; junction bases outside the gene matches: 4. The CDR3 has 13 amino acids. CDR1 is MRHNA and CDR2 is SNTAGT in the germline V gene. CDR3 loop: CASSEDRGTEAFF. For the CDR3, the DNA is TGTGCCAGCAGTGAGGACAGGGGTACGGAAGCTTTCTTT.

The gene calls are TRBV7-2 and TRBJ2-6; 9 bases match TRBD1. After removal of 5 bases from V and 4 bases from J, the junction contained 9 bases not matched to a gene. The CDR3 is made up of 17 amino acids. Germline V gene data show CDR1 as SGHTA and CDR2 as FQGNSA. The CDR3 spells CASSAQGAISGANVLTF. CDR3 nucleotides: TGTGCCAGCAGCGCACAGGGGGCCATTTCCGGGGCCAACGTCCTGACTTTC. The full variable domain, its missing parts supplied by reference TRBV7-2 and TRBJ2-6, is GAGVSQSPSNKVTEKGKDVELRCDPISGHTALYWYRQSLGQGLEFLIYFQGNSAPDKSGLPSDRFSAERTGGSVSTLTIQRTQQEDSAVYLCASSAQGAISGANVLTFGAGSRLTVL.

V is TRBV4-1 and J is TRBJ1-1; D gene uncertain. Germline assignment: CDR1 MGHRA and CDR2 YSYEKL. With 4 bases removed from V and 0 bases from J, the gap between germline ends came to 21 bases. The CDR3 consists of 18 residues. The CDR3 loop reads CASSRIINLGEVNTEAFF. The DNA of the CDR3 is TGCGCCAGCAGCCGCATAATCAACCTTGGGGAAGTGAACACTGAAGCTTTCTTT.

V usage is TRBV5-8 and J usage is TRBJ2-3, with D perhaps TRBD2 (5 bases). The CDR3 runs to 17 residues. The germline CDR1 and CDR2 sequences are SGHTS and YDEGEE. The ends were cut back, 0 bases at V and 10 bases at J, with 24 bases in the middle. The CDR3 loop reads CASSLAVGLGSIMSQYF. The CDR3 region has the DNA TGTGCCAGCAGCTTGGCCGTGGGATTAGGGAGCATTATGTCGCAGTATTTT.

This sequence joins TRBV11-1 and TRBJ2-2, with TRBD2 as a possible D gene (7 bases). This CDR3 has 16 amino acids. Germline loops: CDR1 SGHAT, CDR2 FQDESV (reference sequence). V dropped 2 bases and J dropped 2 bases, with 12 bases sitting between them. As DNA, the CDR3 is TGTGCCAGCAGCTTAAGGGGGGGCCCAAACACCGGGGAGCTGTTTTTT. This sequence encodes CASSLRGGPNTGELFF.

V usage is TRBV30 and J usage is TRBJ1-1; TRBD1 might be the D (5 bases). Germline CDR1 is GTSNPN and CDR2 is SVGIG (reference sequence). This CDR3 comprises 13 residues. With 4 bases removed from V and 1 base from J, the gap between germline ends came to 10 bases. The CDR3 coding sequence is TGTGCCTGGACTCGGGACCCGAACACTGAAGCTTTCTTT. It specifies CAWTRDPNTEAFF.

The rearrangement links TRBV5-1 to TRBJ2-7, with a possible D match to TRBD2 (5 bases). Per the germline V gene, CDR1 is SGHRS and CDR2 is YFSETQ. The length of the CDR3 is 14 residues. The V and J ends lost 2 bases and 3 bases respectively, with 12 bases between them. CDR3 sequence reads: CASSLGSRDYEQYF. The CDR3, as DNA: TGCGCCAGCAGCTTAGGATCGAGGGACTACGAGCAGTACTTC.

CDR3 in DNA: TGTGCCAGCAGCTTGGACAGGGTCAACGAGCAGTACTTC. Encoded protein: CASSLDRVNEQYF. V and J are TRBV7-2 and TRBJ2-7; 8 nucleotides align to TRBD1. V dropped 3 bases and J dropped 5; count of bases not matched to a gene: 3. The CDR3 consists of 13 residues. Germline V gene lookup returns CDR1 SGHTA and CDR2 FQGNSA. The entire variable domain, with the rest obtained from reference TRBV7-2 and TRBJ2-7, is as follows: GAGVSQSPSNKVTEKGKDVELRCDPISGHTALYWYRQSLGQGLEFLIYFQGNSAPDKSGLPSDRFSAERTGGSVSTLTIQRTQQEDSAVYLCASSLDRVNEQYFGPGTRLTVT.

The chain uses TRBV7-2 and TRBJ1-2; TRBD1 agrees at 7 bases. The CDR3 consists of 13 residues. In germline, CDR1 is SGHTA, CDR2 FQGNSA. The trim removed 5 bases at V and 7 bases at J, leaving 7 bases unmatched. CDR3 in DNA: TGTGCCAGCAGCGGGGACAGATCTTTTGGCTACACCTTC. Translation gives CASSGDRSFGYTF.

The genes are TRBV6-5 and TRBJ1-1, with 9 bases aligning to TRBD1. Germline values: CDR1 MNHEY, CDR2 SVGAGI. The CDR3 has 15 amino acids. V trimming: 4 bases; J trimming: 1 base; junction bases outside the gene matches: 4. The CDR3 region has the DNA TGTGCCAGCAGTTCCACAGGGGGCTCGAACACTGAAGCTTTCTTT. It specifies CASSSTGGSNTEAFF.

V usage is TRBV29-1 and J usage is TRBJ2-2, with no clear D. The CDR3 loop spans 11 amino acids. Trimming removed 7 bases from V and 1 base from J, with 4 bases in between. CDR1 is SQVTM and CDR2 is ANQGSEA in the germline V gene. The CDR3 here is CSGGNTGELFF. The CDR3 DNA is TGCAGCGGGGGGAACACCGGGGAGCTGTTTTTT.

The chain has TRBV4-3 and TRBJ2-1; 9 positions match TRBD1. The germline gives CDR1 LGHNA, CDR2 YSLEER. This CDR3 contains 15 residues. J lost 2 bases, V lost 8 bases, and 7 bases had no gene match. The CDR3 DNA is TGCGCCAGCTCCCGGGACAGGGATACCTACAATGAGCAGTTCTTC. Protein sequence: CASSRDRDTYNEQFF.

The chain carries TRBV6-5 and TRBJ1-1, with D possibly TRBD1 on 5 matching bases. CDR3 length: 15 residues. CDR1 and CDR2 from the germline V gene are MNHEY and SVGAGI. The ends were cut back, 2 bases at V and 0 bases at J, with 10 bases in the middle. CDR3 region: CASSYGAVMNTEAFF. CDR3 coding DNA: TGTGCCAGCAGTTACGGGGCAGTTATGAACACTGAAGCTTTCTTT.

The chain carries TRBV19 and TRBJ1-2, with a tentative D call TRBD1 (5 bases). The germline V and J ends were trimmed by 3 bases and 4 bases, with 9 bases remaining between them. The CDR3 covers 13 residues. Germline CDR1 and CDR2: LNHDA and SQIVND (reference sequence). The CDR3 here is CASSMGPFYGYTF. In DNA, the CDR3 is TGTGCCAGTAGTATGGGACCATTCTATGGCTACACCTTC.

This chain connects TRBV15 to TRBJ1-5; no firm D call. This CDR3 is 17 amino acids long. Germline-derived CDR1 and CDR2 are LNHNV and YYDKDF (reference sequence). The V gene lost 1 base and the J gene lost 0 bases, with 13 bases spanning the gap. This CDR3 reads CATSRVAGLNSNQPQHF. In nucleotides, the CDR3 is TGTGCCACCAGCAGAGTGGCCGGACTTAATAGCAATCAGCCCCAGCATTTT.

The chain couples TRBV9 to TRBJ2-1; TRBD2 agrees at 12 bases. From germline, CDR1 is SGDLS and CDR2 YYNGEE. Losses at the gene ends were 4 bases for V and 0 bases for J; bases not matched to a gene: 8. CDR3 length equals 18 residues. CDR3 in DNA: TGTGCCAGCAGCCCACGACTAGCGGGGGTTCTCTCCTACAATGAGCAGTTCTTC. It translates to CASSPRLAGVLSYNEQFF.

J is TRBJ1-5 and V is TRBV7-2; D is unresolved. This CDR3 has 15 amino acids. In germline, CDR1 is SGHTA, CDR2 FQGNSA. V lost 5 bases and J 2 bases, leaving 13 bases between the germline ends. CDR3 bases: TGTGCCAGCAGCCCGCAGGTAATCGGCAATCAGCCCCAGCATTTT. It specifies CASSPQVIGNQPQHF.

Written as DNA, the CDR3 is TGTGCCAGCAGTTTATATAGCGGGGGGGCGGAGGAGCAGTACTTC. This encodes CASSLYSGGAEEQYF. The rearrangement joins TRBV28 to TRBJ2-7, with TRBD2 matching over 11 bases. Looked up from germline, CDR1 is MDHEN and CDR2 is SYDVKM. This CDR3 is built from 15 residues. Unmatched junction bases numbered 6, after V lost 1 base and J lost 7 bases.